A single sample is the source of the 22 T cell receptor beta chains below, sequenced in a study of identifying expanded T cells in peripheral blood (dated by TCRdb to the late 2010s). Libraries were built with the immunoSEQ multiplex PCR assay. Not all clones reach the TCRdb copy of this immuneACCESS table, which keeps in-frame sequences only. Checked studies attribute under half of the gap to unresolved V genes and leave the rest unexplained. The sample data list around 120,000 clones, and roughly 82% of these were observed just once. The top ten clones comprise 3% to 4% of the sample. Sequenced sample: blood. Receptor source: a person aged 18 to 70 in good health.

This rearrangement joins TRBV11-2 to TRBJ1-2, with a possible D match to TRBD1 (5 bases). V was shortened by 1 base and J by 3 bases, with 15 bases between the two germline ends. The CDR3 loop spans 16 amino acids. Looked up from germline, CDR1 is SGHAT and CDR2 is FQNNGV. CDR3 bases: TGTGCCAGCAGCTTAGGCCCCCGACAGTGGGACTATGGCTACACCTTC. Translating gives CASSLGPRQWDYGYTF.

The rearrangement joins TRBV30 to TRBJ1-4, with 7 nucleotides matching TRBD1. V shed 4 bases, J shed 6 bases, and the junction held 8 bases outside the gene matches. Germline V gives CDR1 GTSNPN, CDR2 SVGIG (reference sequence). This CDR3 comprises 14 residues. This CDR3 is CAWTLQGRDEKLFF. CDR3 bases: TGTGCCTGGACTTTACAGGGGCGCGATGAAAAACTGTTTTTT.

The chain uses TRBV7-2 and TRBJ1-2; D uncertain. Germline V gene data show CDR1 as SGHTA and CDR2 as FQGNSA. V was trimmed by 1 base and J by 8 bases, leaving 8 bases between them. The CDR3 runs to 12 residues. CDR3 in DNA: TGTGCCAGCAGCTTAGACATTAGAGGCTACACCTTC. Its protein product is CASSLDIRGYTF.

The gene calls are TRBV27 and TRBJ1-1, with D possibly TRBD1 on 5 matching bases. There are 13 residues in the CDR3. From germline, CDR1 is MNHEY and CDR2 SMNVEV (reference sequence). Trimming shortened V by 2 bases and J by 4 bases, and 8 bases separated the two germline ends. The CDR3 bases are TGTGCCAGCAGTTTAAGAGGGACCACTGAAGCTTTCTTT. As protein: CASSLRGTTEAFF.

The chain is built from TRBV9 and TRBJ2-5; 7 bases map to TRBD1. This CDR3 spans 18 amino acids. The V gene's germline CDR1 is SGDLS and CDR2 YYNGEE. V lost 0 bases and J lost 3; bases outside the gene matches: 14. CDR3 bases: TGTGCCAGCAGCGTAGCTACTCGTGCAGGGGGTATCGAAGAGACCCAGTACTTC. It encodes CASSVATRAGGIEETQYF.

The chain employs TRBV6-5 and TRBJ1-5; D gene unclear. The V end was cut by 7 bases, the J end by 2 bases, with 12 bases between. Germline V gives CDR1 MNHEY, CDR2 SVGAGI. This CDR3 spans 14 amino acids. The CDR3 coding sequence is TGTGCCAGCACCGAGGACGGCCGCAATCAGCCCCAGCATTTT. Residues: CASTEDGRNQPQHF.

This chain links TRBV4-1 with TRBJ1-1; D call uncertain. The CDR3 sequence is 17 residues long. CDR1 and CDR2 from the germline V gene are MGHRA and YSYEKL. The ends were cut back, 1 base at V and 0 bases at J, with 15 bases in the middle. The CDR3 DNA sequence: TGCGCCAGCAGCCAAGGCCGGAGCATCCCCATGAACACTGAAGCTTTCTTT. Translated: CASSQGRSIPMNTEAFF.

V gene TRBV30 combines with J gene TRBJ2-1; 8 nucleotides line up with TRBD2. Unmatched junction bases numbered 11, after V lost 8 bases and J lost 8 bases. Germline V gene data show CDR1 as GTSNPN and CDR2 as SVGIG (reference sequence). The CDR3 is 13 residues long. This CDR3 is CAGERGSVYEQFF. In DNA, the CDR3 is TGTGCCGGGGAGCGGGGGAGCGTCTATGAGCAGTTCTTC.

The genes are TRBV6-1 and TRBJ1-1; D remains unclear. This CDR3 has 13 residues. The germline V gene has CDR1 MNHNS and CDR2 SASEGT. Trimming cost V 5 bases and J 5 bases, with 12 bases left between them. The CDR3: CASSLEGFTEAFF. CDR3 DNA: TGTGCCAGCAGTCTTGAGGGATTTACTGAAGCTTTCTTT.

The rearrangement uses TRBV5-1 and TRBJ1-2; D perhaps matches TRBD1 (5 bases). Germline loops: CDR1 SGHRS, CDR2 YFSETQ. This CDR3 is 13 amino acids long. The V gene lost 7 bases and the J gene lost 3 bases, with 13 bases spanning the gap. CDR3 amino acids: CASRATADYGYTF. CDR3 in DNA: TGCGCCAGCCGTGCGACAGCCGACTATGGCTACACCTTC.

The V and J genes are TRBV10-3 and TRBJ2-7, with 11 bases matching TRBD2. V shed 4 bases, J shed 5 bases, and the junction held 1 base outside the gene matches. In germline, CDR1 is ENHRY, CDR2 SYGVKD. There are 13 residues in the CDR3. CDR3 region: CAISATSGDEQYF. The CDR3 DNA is TGTGCCATCAGTGCGACTAGCGGGGACGAGCAGTACTTC.

The genes are TRBV2 and TRBJ2-7, with 8 bases that match TRBD1. V shed 4 bases and J 5 bases; nucleotides not matched to a gene: 10. This CDR3 contains 15 residues. Germline CDR1 reads SNHLY; CDR2 reads FYNNEI. As DNA, the CDR3 is TGTGCCAGCAGTGTCCAACAGGGGGGAAGGAACGAGCAGTACTTC. It codes for CASSVQQGGRNEQYF. The variable domain in full, completed from reference TRBV2 and TRBJ2-7, reads EPEVTQTPSHQVTQMGQEVILRCVPISNHLYFYWYRQILGQKVEFLVSFYNNEISEKSEIFDDQFSVERPDGSNFTLKIRSTKLEDSAMYFCASSVQQGGRNEQYFGPGTRLTVT.

The chain recombines TRBV7-9 with TRBJ1-1; 7 bases are a match to TRBD1. The CDR3 is 13 amino acids. CDR1 and CDR2 from the germline V gene are SEHNR and FQNEAQ (reference sequence). V lost 10 bases, J lost 0 bases, and 5 bases stayed unmatched. The CDR3 sequence is CATTTGVNTEAFF. The DNA of the CDR3 is TGTGCCACAACCACAGGGGTGAACACTGAAGCTTTCTTT.

The J gene is TRBJ2-7, the V gene TRBV5-1; TRBD1 agrees at 7 bases. CDR1 and CDR2 from the germline V gene are SGHRS and YFSETQ. This CDR3 has 13 residues. With 4 bases clipped from V and 1 base from J, the junction kept 2 bases outside the gene matches. DNA of the CDR3: TGCGCCAGCAGCAAGGGACAGTCCTACGAGCAGTACTTC. Amino acids: CASSKGQSYEQYF.

The chain joins TRBV18 to TRBJ2-5; TRBD1 aligns across 7 bases. The CDR3 is 16 residues long. Germline V lookup: CDR1 KGHSH, CDR2 LQKENI. V lost 3 bases and J lost 2; bases outside the gene matches: 9. This CDR3 is CASSPRPGQNQETQYF. CDR3 in DNA: TGTGCCAGCTCACCCCGACCGGGACAGAATCAAGAGACCCAGTACTTC.

The chain is built from TRBV11-2 and TRBJ1-1, with TRBD1 as a possible D gene (5 bases). Germline values: CDR1 SGHAT, CDR2 FQNNGV. The V end was cut by 5 bases, the J end by 3 bases, with 13 bases between. This CDR3 region has 14 residues. The CDR3 sequence: CASSPDPGYTEAFF. Here the CDR3 DNA reads TGTGCCAGCAGCCCCGATCCAGGGTACACTGAAGCTTTCTTT.

The V call is TRBV4-2, the J call TRBJ1-5; D ambiguous. Trimming took 5 bases from V and 0 from J, leaving 8 bases between them. Germline CDR1 and CDR2: LGHNA and YNFKEQ. The CDR3 is 14 amino acids. This CDR3 is CASSSSGSNQPQHF. The CDR3 DNA follows: TGTGCCAGCAGCTCCTCAGGTAGCAATCAGCCCCAGCATTTT.

This rearrangement joins TRBV19 to TRBJ1-2, with 9 bases that match TRBD1. V dropped 3 bases and J dropped 3; count of bases not matched to a gene: 5. Germline lookup yields CDR1 LNHDA and CDR2 SQIVND (reference sequence). The CDR3 length is 15 residues. The DNA of the CDR3 is TGTGCCAGTAGTATCGCACAGGGGGCGGACTATGGCTACACCTTC. This sequence encodes CASSIAQGADYGYTF.

The table lists this clone with a count of one. V gene TRBV14 combines with J gene TRBJ2-3; D is unresolved. Germline values: CDR1 SGHDN, CDR2 FVKESK. The CDR3 has 13 residues. V gave up 1 base and J gave up 7 bases, with 9 bases separating them. CDR3 coding DNA: TGTGCCAGCAGCCAAGCACTGGGGAATACGCAGTATTTT. Translating it yields CASSQALGNTQYF. Complete variable domain (other parts from reference TRBV14 and TRBJ2-3): EAGVTQFPSHSVIEKGQTVTLRCDPISGHDNLYWYRRVMGKEIKFLLHFVKESKQDESGMPNNRFLAERTGGTYSTLKVQPAELEDSGVYFCASSQALGNTQYFGPGTRLTVL.

The chain recombines TRBV19 with TRBJ1-1; TRBD1 is a possible D gene (5 bases). The CDR3 runs 16 residues. From germline, CDR1 is LNHDA and CDR2 SQIVND (reference sequence). Trimming removed 7 bases at V and 4 bases at J, with 22 bases between. CDR3 sequence reads: CASKSCPQGVCTEAFF. CDR3 DNA sequence: TGTGCCAGTAAATCCTGCCCACAAGGGGTCTGCACTGAAGCTTTCTTT.

The chain joins TRBV29-1 to TRBJ2-3; 9 nucleotides line up with TRBD1. The J segment lost 8 bases and the V segment lost 7 bases, leaving 4 bases of the junction unmatched. CDR1 SQVTM and CDR2 ANQGSEA come from the germline V gene. The CDR3 has 11 residues. DNA of the CDR3: TGCAGCGCGGACAGGGGCGCTACGCAGTATTTT. It yields the protein CSADRGATQYF.

The chain uses TRBV4-1 and TRBJ1-2; D gene uncertain. This CDR3 region has 14 residues. Looked up from germline, CDR1 is MGHRA and CDR2 is YSYEKL. Between the trimmed V and J ends, which lost 4 bases and 9 bases, there was a span of 18 bases. The CDR3 loop is CASSLAGTLASYTF. As DNA, the CDR3 is TGCGCCAGCAGCCTGGCGGGAACACTTGCGAGCTACACCTTC.